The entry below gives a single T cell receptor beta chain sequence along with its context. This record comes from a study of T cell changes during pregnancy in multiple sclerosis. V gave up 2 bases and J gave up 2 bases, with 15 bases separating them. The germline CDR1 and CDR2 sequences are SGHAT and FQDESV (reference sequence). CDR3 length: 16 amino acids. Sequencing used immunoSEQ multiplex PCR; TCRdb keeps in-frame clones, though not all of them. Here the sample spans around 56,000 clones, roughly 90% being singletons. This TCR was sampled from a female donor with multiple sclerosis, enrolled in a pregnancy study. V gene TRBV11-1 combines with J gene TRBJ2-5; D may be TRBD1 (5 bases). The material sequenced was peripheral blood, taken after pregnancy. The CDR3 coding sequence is TGTGCCAGCAGCTTATGGTGGGGCAGGAAACAAGAGACCCAGTACTTC. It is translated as CASSLWWGRKQETQYF.